These 8 T cell receptor beta chains came from one sample sequenced in a study of blood T cell repertoires in COVID-19. The assay was immunoSEQ multiplex PCR, and TCRdb's table has in-frame clones only and misses some. The table records under 200,000 clones, around 83% of them present only once. Sequencing used peripheral blood. The origin of the receptors is a woman in her sixties or seventies who had recovered from COVID-19.

This sequence joins TRBV7-9 and TRBJ1-1; unclear D gene. Germline V gene lookup returns CDR1 SEHNR and CDR2 FQNEAQ (reference sequence). This CDR3 spans 13 amino acids. Trimming removed 5 bases at V and 9 bases at J, with 16 bases between. CDR3: CASSQSGQAQAFF. The CDR3 region has the DNA TGTGCCAGCAGCCAGAGTGGGCAGGCTCAAGCTTTCTTT.

The chain carries TRBV6-5 and TRBJ1-1; tentative D call: TRBD1 (5 bases). The CDR3 runs 15 residues. Trimming cost V 0 bases and J 1 base, with 9 bases left between them. Looked up from germline, CDR1 is MNHEY and CDR2 is SVGAGI. CDR3 sequence (DNA): TGTGCCAGCAGTTACTCGGGGCAGGGGAACACTGAAGCTTTCTTT. Translating gives CASSYSGQGNTEAFF.

This clone occurred once. The V call is TRBV30, the J call TRBJ2-3; 13 positions agree with TRBD2. The V and J ends lost 0 bases and 2 bases, in that order; junction bases with no gene match: 14. The CDR3 consists of 20 residues. The germline gives CDR1 GTSNPN, CDR2 SVGIG (reference sequence). CDR3 bases: TGTGCCTGGAGTGTAAATCGGGACAACGGACTAGCGGGAGTCACAGATACGCAGTATTTT. It translates to CAWSVNRDNGLAGVTDTQYF.

The V and J genes are TRBV7-2 and TRBJ2-3; D not certain. The CDR3 has 15 amino acids. The germline CDR1 and CDR2 sequences are SGHTA and FQGNSA. Trimming removed 0 bases at V and 1 base at J, with 8 bases between. The CDR3 DNA is TGTGCCAGCAGCTTAGCGCTGAGCGGCACAGATACGCAGTATTTT. Protein product: CASSLALSGTDTQYF.

The CDR3 reads CASRTRQGDTEAFF. Written as DNA, the CDR3 is TGCGCCAGCAGGACCCGACAGGGTGACACTGAAGCTTTCTTT. The rearrangement links TRBV10-2 to TRBJ1-1, with TRBD1 matching over 7 bases. The V gene's germline CDR1 is WSHSY and CDR2 SAAADI. The CDR3 sequence is 14 residues long. V lost 6 bases, J lost 3 bases, and 7 bases stayed unmatched.

The J gene is TRBJ2-5, the V gene TRBV5-1, with a possible D match to TRBD2 (7 bases). The V gene's germline CDR1 is SGHRS and CDR2 YFSETQ. V lost 4 bases and J 5 bases, leaving 18 bases between the germline ends. This CDR3 has 15 amino acids. The DNA for the CDR3 is TGCGCCAGCAGCACCCGAGGGGGGGGCTGGGAGACCCAGTACTTC. Encoded protein: CASSTRGGGWETQYF.

V and J are TRBV6-1 and TRBJ2-2; 10 nucleotides align to TRBD2. This CDR3 contains 16 residues. The V gene end was trimmed by 3 bases and the J gene end by 4 bases; junction bases not matched to a gene: 5. Per germline, CDR1 MNHNS and CDR2 SASEGT. In nucleotides, the CDR3 is TGTGCCAGCAGTGAGAGCGGGAGGGGGGGCACCGGGGAGCTGTTTTTT. Protein: CASSESGRGGTGELFF.

V is TRBV30 and J is TRBJ1-2; a possible D gene is TRBD1 (6 bases). The CDR3 consists of 15 residues. From germline, CDR1 is GTSNPN and CDR2 SVGIG (reference sequence). Trimming cost V 4 bases and J 5 bases, with 20 bases left between them. The CDR3: CAWTPLRGRGYGYTF. The CDR3 DNA reads TGTGCCTGGACCCCGTTACGGGGGAGGGGGTATGGCTACACCTTC.